A single sample is the source of the 24 T cell receptor beta chains below, sequenced in a study of blood T cell repertoires in COVID-19. Assay used: immunoSEQ multiplex PCR; TCRdb lists only in-frame clones, some missing. The data hold tens of thousands of clones, with about 90% observed a single time. Sequenced input: peripheral blood. The source is a human donor in a cohort sampled during active COVID-19.

The chain links TRBV5-4 to TRBJ2-7; weak D call: TRBD1 (6 bases). The length of the CDR3 is 15 residues. Trimming removed 1 base from V and 0 bases from J, with 11 bases in between. CDR1 and CDR2 from the germline V gene are SGHNT and YYREEE (reference sequence). CDR3 amino acids: CASSLSDRSSYEQYF. The CDR3 coding sequence is TGTGCCAGCAGCTTGAGTGACAGGAGCTCCTACGAGCAGTACTTC.

The chain combines TRBV7-6 with TRBJ2-1; 9 bases align to TRBD2. V lost 3 bases, J lost 0 bases, and 0 bases stayed unmatched. The germline V gene has CDR1 SGHVS and CDR2 FNYEAQ. The length of the CDR3 is 15 residues. The CDR3 bases are TGTGCCAGCAGCTTTAGCGGGGGCTCCTACAATGAGCAGTTCTTC. This encodes CASSFSGGSYNEQFF.

This chain uses TRBV4-1 with TRBJ2-2; D is unresolved. The CDR3 extends over 16 amino acids. Germline V lookup: CDR1 MGHRA, CDR2 YSYEKL. V was shortened by 0 bases and J by 0 bases, with 8 bases between the two germline ends. CDR3 residues: CASSQESESNTGELFF. The CDR3 DNA reads TGCGCCAGCAGCCAAGAGTCGGAGTCGAACACCGGGGAGCTGTTTTTT.

The CDR3 region is CASMVASHEQYF. The CDR3 region has the DNA TGTGCCAGCATGGTAGCGTCCCACGAGCAGTACTTC. This chain uses TRBV2 with TRBJ2-7; TRBD2 might be the D (5 bases). Per the germline V gene, CDR1 is SNHLY and CDR2 is FYNNEI. The V end lost 7 bases, the J end lost 5 bases, and 12 bases lay between the germline ends. There are 12 residues in the CDR3. Variable domain in full (rest from reference TRBV2 and TRBJ2-7): EPEVTQTPSHQVTQMGQEVILRCVPISNHLYFYWYRQILGQKVEFLVSFYNNEISEKSEIFDDQFSVERPDGSNFTLKIRSTKLEDSAMYFCASMVASHEQYFGPGTRLTVT.

This sequence joins TRBV6-2 or TRBV6-3 and TRBJ1-5, with TRBD1 identical over 10 bases. The CDR3 has 16 amino acids. Trimming took 4 bases from V and 6 from J; bases not matched to a gene: 9. The germline CDR1 and CDR2 sequences are MNHEY and SVGEGT. The DNA of the CDR3 is TGTGCCAGCAGTTCCGACAGGGGGCAGATTCGTCAGCCCCAGCATTTT. Its translation: CASSSDRGQIRQPQHF.

The chain employs TRBV3-1 (or the pseudogene TRBV3-2) and TRBJ1-3; 7 nucleotides agree with TRBD1. CDR1 LGHDT and CDR2 YNNKEL come from the germline V gene (reference sequence). Trimming at V came to 4 bases and at J to 2 bases, leaving 11 bases not matched to a gene. The CDR3 sequence is 17 residues long. Written as DNA, the CDR3 is TGTGCCAGCAGCCCCTACCCGGAGAGGGGGCCTGGAAACACCATATATTTT. It encodes CASSPYPERGPGNTIYF.

This rearrangement joins TRBV19 to TRBJ2-3; D possibly corresponds to TRBD2 (5 bases). CDR1 LNHDA and CDR2 SQIVND come from the germline V gene (reference sequence). The germline V and J ends were trimmed by 1 base and 0 bases, with 8 bases remaining between them. The CDR3 loop spans 15 amino acids. CDR3 coding DNA: TGTGCCAGTAGTATAGCCCCGGGGAGCACAGATACGCAGTATTTT. Translation gives CASSIAPGSTDTQYF.

The rearrangement uses TRBV7-8 and TRBJ1-2; no reliable D call. CDR1 SGHVS and CDR2 FQNEAQ come from the germline V gene. The ends were cut back, 3 bases at V and 0 bases at J, with 8 bases in the middle. The CDR3 loop spans 14 amino acids. DNA for the CDR3: TGTGCCAGCAGCTTGGTCAGTACTAACTATGGCTACACCTTC. It is translated as CASSLVSTNYGYTF.

This chain connects TRBV11-2 to TRBJ1-1; no definite D call. This CDR3 region has 12 residues. The germline gives CDR1 SGHAT, CDR2 FQNNGV. Trimming cost V 1 base and J 8 bases, with 8 bases left between them. CDR3 amino acids: CASSLGSVEAFF. CDR3 in DNA: TGTGCCAGCAGCTTAGGGTCGGTGGAAGCTTTCTTT. Looking up the rest from reference TRBV11-2 and TRBJ1-1 gives the full variable domain: EAGVAQSPRYKIIEKRQSVAFWCNPISGHATLYWYQQILGQGPKLLIQFQNNGVVDDSQLPKDRFSAERLKGVDSTLKIQPAKLEDSAVYLCASSLGSVEAFFGQGTRLTVV.

CDR3: CAFEQPYEQYF. The CDR3 DNA is TGTGCCTTTGAACAACCTTACGAGCAGTACTTC. V usage is TRBV30 and J usage is TRBJ2-7, with D unresolved. The CDR3 runs to 11 residues. CDR1 and CDR2 (germline): GTSNPN, SVGIG (reference sequence). V lost 7 bases, J lost 4 bases, and 11 bases lay in between.

The chain employs TRBV29-1 and TRBJ2-7; D is ambiguous. This CDR3 has 13 residues. Germline values: CDR1 SQVTM, CDR2 ANQGSEA. Trimming removed 4 bases from V and 0 bases from J, with 10 bases in between. Here the CDR3 DNA reads TGCAGCGTTGTAAAGCCGAGCTCCTACGAGCAGTACTTC. Translating gives CSVVKPSSYEQYF.

This rearrangement joins TRBV5-6 to TRBJ2-7; D is unclear. Trimming stripped 1 base from V and 3 bases from J, with 11 bases between. CDR3 length: 14 residues. Germline CDR1 is SGHDT and CDR2 is YYEEEE. The CDR3 loop is CASSLLSPGYEQYF. In DNA, the CDR3 is TGTGCCAGCAGCTTGTTGAGCCCAGGCTACGAGCAGTACTTC.

This chain links TRBV5-8 with TRBJ2-5, with 9 bases lining up with TRBD2. Germline-derived CDR1 and CDR2 are SGHTS and YDEGEE. This CDR3 is built from 15 residues. J gave up 3 bases and V 0 bases, and 3 bases lay outside the gene matches. The CDR3 DNA reads TGTGCCAGCAGCTTGGGTGCTAGCGGGGAAGAGACCCAGTACTTC. This encodes CASSLGASGEETQYF.

This chain joins TRBV29-1 and TRBJ1-2; D uncertain. V was trimmed by 6 bases and J by 4 bases, leaving 15 bases between them. Germline V CDR1 and CDR2: SQVTM, ANQGSEA. The CDR3 has 13 amino acids. This chain's CDR3 is CSVDLGWSYGYTF. The CDR3 nucleotides read TGCAGCGTAGATCTGGGTTGGAGCTATGGCTACACCTTC.

The rearrangement links TRBV27 to TRBJ2-7; 7 bases are shared with TRBD1. J lost 5 bases, V lost 4 bases, and 5 bases had no gene match. Germline lookup yields CDR1 MNHEY and CDR2 SMNVEV (reference sequence). This CDR3 region has 13 residues. This CDR3 is CASSSNRGNEQYF. The CDR3 DNA follows: TGTGCCAGCAGTTCTAACAGGGGCAACGAGCAGTACTTC.

V and J are TRBV19 and TRBJ2-7, with 8 bases identical to TRBD1. The V and J ends lost 7 bases and 3 bases, in that order; junction bases with no gene match: 11. Germline V gene data show CDR1 as LNHDA and CDR2 as SQIVND (reference sequence). The CDR3 consists of 15 residues. The CDR3 protein is CASIHLRGRSYEQYF. In DNA form, the CDR3 reads TGTGCCAGTATCCATCTCAGGGGGCGCAGCTACGAGCAGTACTTC.

In DNA, the CDR3 is TGTGCCAGCAGCTCCGAGTACCTTCCATCGAGAGGGCCTGGAAACACCATATATTTT. Its translation is CASSSEYLPSRGPGNTIYF. The chain uses TRBV11-2 and TRBJ1-3; D is unresolved. From germline, CDR1 is SGHAT and CDR2 FQNNGV. The CDR3 consists of 19 residues. Trimming stripped 4 bases from V and 2 bases from J, with 24 bases between.

The CDR3 sequence is CASSVTRGRNIQYF. CDR3 sequence (DNA): TGTGCCAGCAGCGTCACCAGGGGGCGTAACATTCAGTACTTC. The V and J genes are TRBV7-2 and TRBJ2-4, with 8 bases identical to TRBD1. This CDR3 has 14 amino acids. Trimming cost V 5 bases and J 7 bases; bases outside gene matches: 7. The germline CDR1 and CDR2 sequences are SGHTA and FQGNSA.

The J gene is TRBJ1-2, the V gene TRBV5-5; D might be TRBD1 (5 bases). This CDR3 has 15 amino acids. Germline CDR1 and CDR2: SGHKS and YYEKEE (reference sequence). Trimming stripped 5 bases from V and 4 bases from J, with 18 bases between. CDR3 in DNA: TGTGCCAGCAGTCGACCCCTTGGGGGGAGCTATGGCTACACCTTC. Amino acids: CASSRPLGGSYGYTF.

The V call is TRBV7-2, the J call TRBJ2-7; tentative D call: TRBD2 (6 bases). The germline V gene encodes CDR1 SGHTA and CDR2 FQGNSA. The V and J ends lost 1 base and 6 bases respectively, with 13 bases between them. CDR3 length: 14 amino acids. The CDR3 region is CASSLEGLAPEQYF. The CDR3 DNA is TGTGCCAGCAGCTTAGAGGGACTTGCACCCGAGCAGTACTTC.

The rearrangement uses TRBV5-1 and TRBJ1-1; D possibly corresponds to TRBD1 (5 bases). Germline lookup yields CDR1 SGHRS and CDR2 YFSETQ. The germline V and J ends were trimmed by 4 bases and 2 bases, with 12 bases remaining between them. The CDR3 has 14 amino acids. CDR3 region: CASSPLGGNTEAFF. The CDR3 DNA is TGCGCCAGCAGCCCCCTGGGGGGAAACACTGAAGCTTTCTTT. Full variable domain (rest looked up from reference TRBV5-1 and TRBJ1-1): KAGVTQTPRYLIKTRGQQVTLSCSPISGHRSVSWYQQTPGQGLQFLFEYFSETQRNKGNFPGRFSGRQFSNSRSEMNVSTLELGDSALYLCASSPLGGNTEAFFGQGTRLTVV.

DNA of the CDR3: TGTGCCAGCACCAAAATAGACAGCTCCTACGAGCAGTACTTC. This codes for CASTKIDSSYEQYF. The chain has TRBV13 and TRBJ2-7; maybe TRBD1 (5 bases). V dropped 7 bases and J dropped 0 bases, with 13 bases sitting between them. This CDR3 contains 14 residues. Germline V lookup: CDR1 PRHDT, CDR2 FYEKMQ (reference sequence).

This chain connects TRBV30 to TRBJ1-1; TRBD1 matches 10 bases. Germline loops: CDR1 GTSNPN, CDR2 SVGIG (reference sequence). Unmatched junction bases numbered 12, after V lost 1 base and J lost 10 bases. The CDR3 has 15 residues. The CDR3 DNA reads as TGTGCCTGGAGTGGAGGGGGACAGGGGACGAGAGGAGCTTTCTTT. Its translation: CAWSGGGQGTRGAFF.

V and J are TRBV18 and TRBJ2-7; 9 bases line up with TRBD1. The V gene end was trimmed by 3 bases and the J gene end by 2 bases; junction bases not matched to a gene: 5. This CDR3 contains 15 residues. Germline lookup yields CDR1 KGHSH and CDR2 LQKENI. The CDR3 here is CASSPAGTGPYEQYF. CDR3 sequence (DNA): TGTGCCAGCTCACCGGCGGGGACAGGGCCCTACGAGCAGTACTTC.